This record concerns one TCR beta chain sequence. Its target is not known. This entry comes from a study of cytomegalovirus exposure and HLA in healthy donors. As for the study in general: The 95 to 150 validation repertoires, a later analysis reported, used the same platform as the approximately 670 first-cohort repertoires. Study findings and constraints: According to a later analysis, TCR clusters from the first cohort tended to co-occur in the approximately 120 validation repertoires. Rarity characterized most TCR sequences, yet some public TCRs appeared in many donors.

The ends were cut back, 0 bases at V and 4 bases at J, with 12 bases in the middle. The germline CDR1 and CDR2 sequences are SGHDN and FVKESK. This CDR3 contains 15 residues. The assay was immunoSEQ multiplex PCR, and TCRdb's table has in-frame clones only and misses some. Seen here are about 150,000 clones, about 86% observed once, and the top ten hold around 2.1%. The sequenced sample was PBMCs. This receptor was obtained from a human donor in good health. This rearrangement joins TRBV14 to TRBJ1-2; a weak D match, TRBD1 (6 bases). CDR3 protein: CASSQDPRGGYGYTF. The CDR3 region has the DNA TGTGCCAGCAGCCAAGACCCCAGAGGGGGCTATGGCTACACCTTC.